The 12 T cell receptor beta chains presented below share a single source sample, sequenced in a study of T cells after yellow fever vaccination (dated by TCRdb to about 2019). The library came from 5' RACE. TCRdb names Illumina HiSeq 2500 as the instrument used. Starting from the raw public reads, TCRdb applied fastp trimming at Q25, assembled clones with MiXCR and retained in-frame beta chains. A single entry per CDR3 protein holds the most common genes and DNA from its merged rows. The sample yields fewer than 350,000 distinct CDR3 sequences; 8.5% to 9% were counted once. 15% to 20% of the sample comes from the top ten. Read against the paper, the sample's treatment or condition label means: live attenuated yellow fever vaccine strain. Sequences were derived from PBMCs, sampled on the day of the first yellow fever vaccination. The receptors originated from a man younger than 35 who received the YFV17D yellow fever vaccine.

V usage is TRBV4-1 and J usage is TRBJ1-5, with D maybe TRBD1 (6 bases). Germline lookup yields CDR1 MGHRA and CDR2 YSYEKL. The CDR3 contains 16 residues. V gave up 6 bases and J gave up 5 bases, with 20 bases separating them. The CDR3 DNA reads as TGCGCCAGCAGAAAAGGGGGGGGAGAAGGGGATCAGCCCCAGCATTTT. Translating gives CASRKGGGEGDQPQHF.

This clonotype was detected a few times. J is TRBJ2-3 and V is TRBV19, with D possibly called TRBD1 or TRBD2 (6 bases each). The CDR3 is 17 amino acids. Trimming left V 0 bases short and J 5 bases short, with 18 bases between. The germline V gene has CDR1 LNHDA and CDR2 SQIVND (reference sequence). In DNA form, the CDR3 reads TGTGCCAGTAGTATAGATCGGGGGCAGCTAGCAGGAGATACGCAGTATTTT. Amino acids: CASSIDRGQLAGDTQYF.

This clonotype has just a few counts. The chain employs TRBV7-9 and TRBJ2-5, with D hard to call. Trimming removed 1 base from V and 5 bases from J, with 17 bases in between. CDR3 length equals 16 residues. Germline values: CDR1 SEHNR, CDR2 FQNEAQ (reference sequence). The CDR3, as DNA: TGTGCCAGCAGCTTAGGACTCCTCAACTCCGGCGAGACCCAGTACTTC. Amino acids: CASSLGLLNSGETQYF.

The chain employs TRBV19 and TRBJ2-2; possible D gene TRBD2, 6 bases. V lost 3 bases to trimming and J lost 7 bases, with 9 bases between them. The CDR3 extends over 13 amino acids. Per the germline V gene, CDR1 is LNHDA and CDR2 is SQIVND (reference sequence). CDR3 nucleotides: TGTGCCAGTAGTATCGCGGGATTCGGGGAGCTGTTTTTT. It encodes CASSIAGFGELFF.

This chain joins TRBV20-1 and TRBJ2-5; TRBD2 matches 9 bases. The CDR3 length is 15 residues. The trim removed 6 bases at V and 4 bases at J, leaving 12 bases unmatched. The germline gives CDR1 DFQATT, CDR2 SNEGSKA (reference sequence). The CDR3 protein is CSAIRAGGHRETQYF. In DNA form, the CDR3 reads TGCAGTGCCATAAGGGCGGGGGGGCATCGAGAGACCCAGTACTTC.

This chain links TRBV12-3 or TRBV12-4 with TRBJ2-1, with TRBD1 matching over 12 bases. This CDR3 region has 15 residues. The J segment lost 8 bases and the V segment lost 9 bases, leaving 11 bases of the junction unmatched. Written as DNA, the CDR3 is TGTGCCAGTGGGTCTCCGGGACAGGGGGCCGATGAGCAGTTCTTC. Encoded protein: CASGSPGQGADEQFF.

This clonotype was observed a few times. This chain links TRBV7-2 with TRBJ2-3, with TRBD2 matching over 7 bases. The ends lost 5 bases at V and 3 bases at J; junction bases unmatched: 8. There are 15 residues in the CDR3. Germline CDR1 is SGHTA and CDR2 is FQGNSA. CDR3 amino acids: CASSRNWRGTDTQYF. CDR3 DNA sequence: TGTGCCAGCAGCAGAAATTGGCGGGGGACAGATACGCAGTATTTT.

This chain links TRBV19 with TRBJ1-2; 9 bases map to TRBD1. The V segment lost 4 bases and the J segment 13 bases; nucleotides outside the gene matches: 10. This CDR3 contains 13 residues. CDR1 LNHDA and CDR2 SQIVND come from the germline V gene (reference sequence). The CDR3 sequence: CASSTYLGQGCTF. In DNA form, the CDR3 reads TGTGCCAGTAGTACCTACCTTGGACAGGGGTGCACCTTC.

The V call is TRBV7-9, the J call TRBJ2-3; D might be TRBD2 (5 bases). The germline V and J ends were trimmed by 7 bases and 5 bases, with 16 bases remaining between them. There are 14 residues in the CDR3. The germline V gene has CDR1 SEHNR and CDR2 FQNEAQ (reference sequence). CDR3 sequence reads: CASIHREVEDTQYF. The CDR3 DNA follows: TGTGCCAGCATACACCGGGAAGTAGAAGATACGCAGTATTTT.

This clonotype was observed a few times. V is TRBV4-1 and J is TRBJ1-5; D uncertain. Germline lookup yields CDR1 MGHRA and CDR2 YSYEKL. With 2 bases removed from V and 9 bases from J, the gap between germline ends came to 8 bases. The CDR3 is 12 amino acids. CDR3 region: CASSQPAGPQHF. CDR3 nucleotides: TGCGCCAGCAGCCAACCCGCGGGGCCCCAGCATTTT.

CDR3 in amino acids: CASSGESSLSYGYTF. The DNA of the CDR3 is TGTGCCAGCTCAGGAGAGTCTTCCCTGTCCTATGGCTACACCTTC. V gene TRBV18 combines with J gene TRBJ1-2, with D hard to call. CDR1 and CDR2 from the germline V gene are KGHSH and LQKENI. The CDR3 contains 15 residues. V was pared by 5 bases and J by 4 bases, with 17 bases between.

This chain connects TRBV6-2 or TRBV6-3 to TRBJ2-5; no clear D. Trimming took off 8 bases at V and 2 bases at J, with 9 bases between the two ends. The CDR3 covers 12 residues. Germline V gene lookup returns CDR1 MNHEY and CDR2 SVGEGT. This chain's CDR3 is CASGPAQETQYF. In DNA, the CDR3 is TGTGCCAGCGGCCCCGCTCAAGAGACCCAGTACTTC.